This entry is about one T cell receptor beta chain. Its antigen remains unidentified. Arm-PCR with iRepertoire HTBI primers amplified the CDR3 regions for these TCR beta libraries. TCRdb passed the multiplex PCR reads through MiXCR, listing each CDR3 protein once. This sample has about 470,000 distinct CDR3 sequences, with 20% to 25% found just once. This entry comes from a study of regulatory T cells in long-lasting Graves disease. Regarding the study as a whole: Tissue studied was limited to peripheral blood, excluding thyroid tissue. Few sampled subjects may have lowered accuracy.

The CDR3 is made up of 17 amino acids. Losses at the gene ends were 6 bases for V and 4 bases for J; bases not matched to a gene: 11. CDR1 is SGHTA, CDR2 FQGNSA, per germline. Time point of the sample: persistent/refractory GD, antithyroid drugs over 5 years with positive TRAb. Construction of the TCR library relied on RNA isolated from PBMCs. The sequenced sample was peripheral blood mononuclear cells (PBMCs), obtained when the disease was refractory, from a patient treated with antithyroid drugs. The receptor comes from a female donor with Graves disease. The V call is TRBV7-2, the J call TRBJ2-3; 12 nucleotides agree with TRBD2. The CDR3 nucleotides are TGTGCCAGCAGTCCGACTAGCGGGAGATATGATGCAGATACGCAGTATTTT. Translated: CASSPTSGRYDADTQYF.